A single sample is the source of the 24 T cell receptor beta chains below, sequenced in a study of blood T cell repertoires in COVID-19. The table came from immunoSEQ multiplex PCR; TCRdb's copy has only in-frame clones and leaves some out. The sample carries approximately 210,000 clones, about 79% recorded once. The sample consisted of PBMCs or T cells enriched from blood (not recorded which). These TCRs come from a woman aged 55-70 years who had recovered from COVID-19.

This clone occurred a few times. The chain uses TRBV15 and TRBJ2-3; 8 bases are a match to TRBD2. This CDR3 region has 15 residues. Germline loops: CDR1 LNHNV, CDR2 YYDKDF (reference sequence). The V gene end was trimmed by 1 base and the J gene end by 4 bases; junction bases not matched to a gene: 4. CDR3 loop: CATSRASGSPDTQYF. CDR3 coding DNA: TGTGCCACCAGCAGAGCCAGCGGGAGCCCAGATACGCAGTATTTT.

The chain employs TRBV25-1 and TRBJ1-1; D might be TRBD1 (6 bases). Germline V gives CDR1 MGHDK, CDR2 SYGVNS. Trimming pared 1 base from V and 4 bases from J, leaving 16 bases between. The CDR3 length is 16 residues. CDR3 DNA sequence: TGTGCCAGCAGTGAATTCCCGGCAGGGGCGGGCACTGAAGCTTTCTTT. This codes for CASSEFPAGAGTEAFF.

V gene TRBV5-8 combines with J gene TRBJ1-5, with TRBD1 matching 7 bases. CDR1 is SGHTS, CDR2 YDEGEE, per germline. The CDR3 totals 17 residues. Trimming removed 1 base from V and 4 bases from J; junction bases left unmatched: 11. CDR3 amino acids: CASSLRTSQGVNQPQHF. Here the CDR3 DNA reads TGTGCCAGCAGCTTGCGGACCAGCCAGGGGGTTAATCAGCCCCAGCATTTT.

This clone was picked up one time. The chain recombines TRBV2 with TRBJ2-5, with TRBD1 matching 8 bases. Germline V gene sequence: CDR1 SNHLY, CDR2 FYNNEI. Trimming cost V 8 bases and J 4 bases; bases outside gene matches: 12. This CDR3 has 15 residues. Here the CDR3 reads CASENTGTGGETQYF. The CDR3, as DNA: TGTGCCAGCGAGAATACAGGGACAGGAGGAGAGACCCAGTACTTC.

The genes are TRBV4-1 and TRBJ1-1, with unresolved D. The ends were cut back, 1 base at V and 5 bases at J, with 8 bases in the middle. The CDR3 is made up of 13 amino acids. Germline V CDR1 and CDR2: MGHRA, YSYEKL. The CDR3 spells CASSQGPETEAFF. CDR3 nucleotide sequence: TGCGCCAGCAGCCAAGGGCCGGAGACTGAAGCTTTCTTT.

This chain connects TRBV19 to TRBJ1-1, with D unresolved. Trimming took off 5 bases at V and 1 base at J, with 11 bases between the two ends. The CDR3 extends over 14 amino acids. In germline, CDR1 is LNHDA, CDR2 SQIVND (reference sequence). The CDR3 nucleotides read TGTGCCAGTAGTCGTACAGTCTCGAACACTGAAGCTTTCTTT. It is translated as CASSRTVSNTEAFF.

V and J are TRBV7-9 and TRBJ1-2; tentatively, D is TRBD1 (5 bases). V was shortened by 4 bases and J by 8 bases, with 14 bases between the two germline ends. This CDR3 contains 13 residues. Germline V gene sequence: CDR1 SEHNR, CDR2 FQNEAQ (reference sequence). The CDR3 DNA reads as TGTGCCAGCAGCTCAGGGCCCCCTTGGGGCTACACCTTC. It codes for CASSSGPPWGYTF.

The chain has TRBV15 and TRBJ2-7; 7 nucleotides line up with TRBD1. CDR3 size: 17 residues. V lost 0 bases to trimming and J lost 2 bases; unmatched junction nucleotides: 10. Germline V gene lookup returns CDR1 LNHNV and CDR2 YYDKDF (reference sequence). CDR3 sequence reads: CATSRDISRGSPYEQYF. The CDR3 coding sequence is TGTGCCACCAGCAGAGATATTAGCAGGGGGTCCCCCTACGAGCAGTACTTC.

The chain's CDR3 is CASSKCGKGEISTDTQYF. The CDR3 DNA is TGTGCCAGCAGCAAATGTGGGAAGGGGGAGATTAGCACAGATACGCAGTATTTT. This chain links TRBV21-1 with TRBJ2-3; TRBD1 is the table's D call and was not checked against the DNA. TRBV21-1 is termed a pseudogene. This CDR3 is 18 amino acids long.

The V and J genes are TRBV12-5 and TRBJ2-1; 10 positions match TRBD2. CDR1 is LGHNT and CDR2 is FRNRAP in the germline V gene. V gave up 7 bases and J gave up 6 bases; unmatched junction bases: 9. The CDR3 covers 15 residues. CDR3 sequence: CASALRTSGLNEQFF. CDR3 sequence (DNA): TGTGCTAGTGCCCTTAGGACTAGCGGACTCAATGAGCAGTTCTTC.

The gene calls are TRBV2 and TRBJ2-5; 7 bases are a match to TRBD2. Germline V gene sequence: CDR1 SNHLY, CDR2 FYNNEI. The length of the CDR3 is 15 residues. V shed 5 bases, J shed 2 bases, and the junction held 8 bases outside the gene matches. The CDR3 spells CASSLGLAVQETQYF. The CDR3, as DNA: TGTGCCAGCAGTCTCGGGCTAGCGGTACAAGAGACCCAGTACTTC.

The CDR3 DNA reads as TGTGCCAGCAGCCAAGGGACTAGCGGGAGGGGTGAGCAGTTCTTC. Translation: CASSQGTSGRGEQFF. V gene TRBV3-1 (or the pseudogene TRBV3-2) combines with J gene TRBJ2-1, with TRBD2 matching over 15 bases. The trim removed 1 base at V and 9 bases at J, leaving 1 base unmatched. In germline, CDR1 is LGHDT, CDR2 YNNKEL (reference sequence). This CDR3 comprises 15 residues.

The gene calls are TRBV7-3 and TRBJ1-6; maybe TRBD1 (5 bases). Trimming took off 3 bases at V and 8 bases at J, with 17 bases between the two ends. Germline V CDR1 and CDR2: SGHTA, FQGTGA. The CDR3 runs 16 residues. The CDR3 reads CASSFQARGEHSPLHF. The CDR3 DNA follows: TGTGCCAGCAGCTTCCAGGCCCGGGGGGAACATTCACCCCTCCACTTT.

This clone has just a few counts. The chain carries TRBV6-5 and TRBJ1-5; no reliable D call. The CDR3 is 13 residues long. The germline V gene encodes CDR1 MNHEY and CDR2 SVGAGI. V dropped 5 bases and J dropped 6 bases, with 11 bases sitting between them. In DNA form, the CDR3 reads TGTGCCAGCAGTCCCCTCGAGAGTCAGCCCCAGCATTTT. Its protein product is CASSPLESQPQHF.

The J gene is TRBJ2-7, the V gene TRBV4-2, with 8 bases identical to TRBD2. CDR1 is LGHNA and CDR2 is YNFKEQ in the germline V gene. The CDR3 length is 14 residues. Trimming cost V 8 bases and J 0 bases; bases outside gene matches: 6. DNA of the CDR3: TGTGCCAGCTCTCCAGCGGGGGCCTCCTACGAGCAGTACTTC. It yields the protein CASSPAGASYEQYF.

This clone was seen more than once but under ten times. The CDR3 DNA follows: TGCAGCGTGGGAGGACAGGGCGGCGGGGAGCTGTTTTTT. It encodes CSVGGQGGGELFF. The gene calls are TRBV29-1 and TRBJ2-2, with TRBD1 matching over 8 bases. CDR3 length equals 13 residues. The junction had 7 bases not matched to a gene; V was cut back by 6 bases and J by 7 bases. Per germline, CDR1 SQVTM and CDR2 ANQGSEA.

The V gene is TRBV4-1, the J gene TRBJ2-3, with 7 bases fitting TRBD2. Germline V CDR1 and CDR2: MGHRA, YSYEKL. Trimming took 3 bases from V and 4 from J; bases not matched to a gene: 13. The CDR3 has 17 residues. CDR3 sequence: CASSHDNGGGGSDTQYF. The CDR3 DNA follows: TGCGCCAGCAGCCACGATAACGGCGGGGGAGGGTCAGATACGCAGTATTTT.

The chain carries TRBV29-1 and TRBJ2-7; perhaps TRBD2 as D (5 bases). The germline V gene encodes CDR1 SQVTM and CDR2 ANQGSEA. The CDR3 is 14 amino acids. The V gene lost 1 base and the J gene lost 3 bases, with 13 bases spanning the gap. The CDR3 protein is CSVEVRREVYEQYF. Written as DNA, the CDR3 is TGCAGCGTTGAAGTACGACGGGAAGTCTACGAGCAGTACTTC.

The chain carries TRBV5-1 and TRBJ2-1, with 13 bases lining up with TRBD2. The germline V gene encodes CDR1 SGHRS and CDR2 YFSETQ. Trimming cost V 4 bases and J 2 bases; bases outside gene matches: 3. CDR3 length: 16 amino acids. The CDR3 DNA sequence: TGCGCCAGCAGCGTGACTAGCGGGGGGCCCTACAATGAGCAGTTCTTC. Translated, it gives CASSVTSGGPYNEQFF.

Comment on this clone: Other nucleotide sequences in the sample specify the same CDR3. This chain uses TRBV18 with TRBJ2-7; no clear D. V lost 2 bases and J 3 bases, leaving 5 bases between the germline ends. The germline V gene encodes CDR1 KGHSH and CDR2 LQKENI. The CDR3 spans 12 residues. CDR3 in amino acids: CASSPSSYEQYF. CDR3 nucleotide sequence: TGTGCCAGCTCACCATCTAGCTACGAGCAGTACTTC.

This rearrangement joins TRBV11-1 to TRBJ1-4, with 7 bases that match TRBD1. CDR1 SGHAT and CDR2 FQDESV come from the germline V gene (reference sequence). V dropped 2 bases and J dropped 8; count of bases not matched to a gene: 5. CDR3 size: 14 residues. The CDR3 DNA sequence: TGTGCCAGCAGCTTATGGACAGGAGACGAAAAACTGTTTTTT. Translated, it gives CASSLWTGDEKLFF. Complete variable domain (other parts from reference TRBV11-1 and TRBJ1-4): EAEVAQSPRYKITEKSQAVAFWCDPISGHATLYWYRQILGQGPELLVQFQDESVVDDSQLPKDRFSAERLKGVDSTLKIQPAELGDSAMYLCASSLWTGDEKLFFGSGTQLSVL.

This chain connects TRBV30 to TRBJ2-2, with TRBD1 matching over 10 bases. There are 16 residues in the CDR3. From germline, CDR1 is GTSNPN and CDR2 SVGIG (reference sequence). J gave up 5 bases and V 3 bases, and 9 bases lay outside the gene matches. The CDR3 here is CAWSPGQGLGTGELFF. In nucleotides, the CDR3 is TGTGCCTGGAGCCCGGGACAGGGGTTGGGAACCGGGGAGCTGTTTTTT.

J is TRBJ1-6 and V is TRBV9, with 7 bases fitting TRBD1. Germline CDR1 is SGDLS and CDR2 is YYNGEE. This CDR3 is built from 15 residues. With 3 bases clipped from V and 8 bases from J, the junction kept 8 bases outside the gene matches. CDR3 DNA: TGTGCCAGCAGCGATGACGACAGGGAGGATTCACCCCTCCACTTT. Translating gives CASSDDDREDSPLHF.

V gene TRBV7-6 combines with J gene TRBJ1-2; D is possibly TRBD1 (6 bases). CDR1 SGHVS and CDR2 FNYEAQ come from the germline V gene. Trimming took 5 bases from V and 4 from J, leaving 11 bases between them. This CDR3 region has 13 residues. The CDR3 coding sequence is TGTGCCAGCAGCGAACAGGGCTCCTATGGCTACACCTTC. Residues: CASSEQGSYGYTF.